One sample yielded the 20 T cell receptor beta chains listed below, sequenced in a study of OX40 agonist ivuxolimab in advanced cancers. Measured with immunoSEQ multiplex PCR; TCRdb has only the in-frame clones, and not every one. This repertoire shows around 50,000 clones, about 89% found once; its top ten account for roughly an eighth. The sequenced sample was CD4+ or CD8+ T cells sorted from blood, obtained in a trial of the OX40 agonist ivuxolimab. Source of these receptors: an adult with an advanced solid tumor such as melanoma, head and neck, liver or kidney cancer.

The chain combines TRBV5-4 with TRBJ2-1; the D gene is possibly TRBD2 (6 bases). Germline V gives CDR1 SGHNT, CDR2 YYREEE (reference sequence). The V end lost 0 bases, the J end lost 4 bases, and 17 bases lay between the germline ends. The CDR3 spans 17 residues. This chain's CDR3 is CASSLAARDSPYNEQFF. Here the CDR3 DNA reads TGTGCCAGCAGCTTGGCCGCCCGGGACTCGCCTTACAATGAGCAGTTCTTC.

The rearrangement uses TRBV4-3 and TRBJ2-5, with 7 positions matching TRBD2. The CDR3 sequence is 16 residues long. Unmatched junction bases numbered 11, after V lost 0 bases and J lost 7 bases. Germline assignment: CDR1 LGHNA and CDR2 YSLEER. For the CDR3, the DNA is TGCGCCAGCAGCCAAGATCGGTTAGGCAGGGAGGGGACCCAGTACTTC. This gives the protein CASSQDRLGREGTQYF.

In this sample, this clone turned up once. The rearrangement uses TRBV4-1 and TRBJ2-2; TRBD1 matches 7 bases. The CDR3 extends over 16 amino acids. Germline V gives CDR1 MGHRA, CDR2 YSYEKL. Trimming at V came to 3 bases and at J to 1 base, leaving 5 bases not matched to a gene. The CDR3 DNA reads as TGCGCCAGCAGCCAGCAGGGGGTCCTGAACACCGGGGAGCTGTTTTTT. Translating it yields CASSQQGVLNTGELFF.

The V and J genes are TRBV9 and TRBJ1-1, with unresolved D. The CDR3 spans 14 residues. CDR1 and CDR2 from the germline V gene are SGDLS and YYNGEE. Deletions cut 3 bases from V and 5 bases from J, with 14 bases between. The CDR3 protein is CASSAPGRRTEAFF. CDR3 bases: TGTGCCAGCAGCGCCCCCGGCCGGAGGACTGAAGCTTTCTTT.

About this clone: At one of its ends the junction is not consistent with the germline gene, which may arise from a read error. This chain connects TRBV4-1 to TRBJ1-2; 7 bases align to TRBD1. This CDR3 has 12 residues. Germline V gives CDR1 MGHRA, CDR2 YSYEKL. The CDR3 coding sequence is TGCGCCAGCAGCCAAGCTAGTGACAGGGTTGAATTC. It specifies CASSQASDRVEF.

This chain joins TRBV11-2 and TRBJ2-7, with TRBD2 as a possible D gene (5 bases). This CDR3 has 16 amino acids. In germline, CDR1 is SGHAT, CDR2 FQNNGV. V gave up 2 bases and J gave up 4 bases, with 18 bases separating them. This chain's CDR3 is CASSLREGYRGYEQYF. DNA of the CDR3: TGTGCCAGCAGCTTAAGGGAAGGGTATCGGGGTTACGAGCAGTACTTC.

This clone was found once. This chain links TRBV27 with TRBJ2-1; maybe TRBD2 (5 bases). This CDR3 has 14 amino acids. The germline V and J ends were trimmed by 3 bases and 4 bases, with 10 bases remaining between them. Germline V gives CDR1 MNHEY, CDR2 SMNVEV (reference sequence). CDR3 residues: CASSFVGEYNEQFF. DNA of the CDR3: TGTGCCAGCAGTTTTGTGGGAGAGTACAATGAGCAGTTCTTC.

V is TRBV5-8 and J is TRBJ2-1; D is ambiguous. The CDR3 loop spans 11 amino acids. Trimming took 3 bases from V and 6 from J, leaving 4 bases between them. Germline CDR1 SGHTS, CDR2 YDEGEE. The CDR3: CASSSGNEQFF. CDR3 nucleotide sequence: TGTGCCAGCAGCTCGGGCAATGAGCAGTTCTTC.

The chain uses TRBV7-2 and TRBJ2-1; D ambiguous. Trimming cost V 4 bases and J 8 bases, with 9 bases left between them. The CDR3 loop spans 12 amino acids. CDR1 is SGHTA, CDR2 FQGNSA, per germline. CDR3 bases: TGTGCCAGCAGCTATGGTCGAGATGAGCAGTTCTTC. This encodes CASSYGRDEQFF.

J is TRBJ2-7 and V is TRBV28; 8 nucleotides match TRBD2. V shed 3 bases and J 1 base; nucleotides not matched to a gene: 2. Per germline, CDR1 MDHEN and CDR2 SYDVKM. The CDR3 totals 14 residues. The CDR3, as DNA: TGTGCCAGCAGTTTCCTAGCGGGTTCCTACGAGCAGTACTTC. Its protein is CASSFLAGSYEQYF.

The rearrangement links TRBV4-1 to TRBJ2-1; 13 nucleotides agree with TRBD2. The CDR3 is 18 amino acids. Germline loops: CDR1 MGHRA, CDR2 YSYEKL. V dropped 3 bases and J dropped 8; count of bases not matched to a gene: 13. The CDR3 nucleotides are TGCGCCAGCAGCCAGGAGGGGACTAGCGGGGCCCCAGGCGATGAGCAGTTCTTC. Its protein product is CASSQEGTSGAPGDEQFF.

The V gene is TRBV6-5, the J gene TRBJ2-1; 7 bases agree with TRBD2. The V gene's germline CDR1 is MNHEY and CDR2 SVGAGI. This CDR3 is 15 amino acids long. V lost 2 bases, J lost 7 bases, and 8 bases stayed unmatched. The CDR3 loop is CASSYRPSGRNEQFF. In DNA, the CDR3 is TGTGCCAGCAGTTACCGGCCTAGCGGTCGTAATGAGCAGTTCTTC.

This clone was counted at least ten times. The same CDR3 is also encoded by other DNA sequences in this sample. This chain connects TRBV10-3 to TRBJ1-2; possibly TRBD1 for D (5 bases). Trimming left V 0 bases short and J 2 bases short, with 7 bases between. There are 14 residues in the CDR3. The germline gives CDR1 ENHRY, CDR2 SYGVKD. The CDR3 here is CAISESGPNYGYTF. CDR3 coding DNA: TGTGCCATCAGTGAGTCGGGGCCAAACTATGGCTACACCTTC.

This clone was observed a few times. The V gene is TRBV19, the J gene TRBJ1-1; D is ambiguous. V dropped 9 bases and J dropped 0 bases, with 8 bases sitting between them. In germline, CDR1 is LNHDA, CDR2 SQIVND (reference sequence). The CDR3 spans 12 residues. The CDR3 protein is CASTNLNTEAFF. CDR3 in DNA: TGTGCCAGCACAAATTTGAACACTGAAGCTTTCTTT.

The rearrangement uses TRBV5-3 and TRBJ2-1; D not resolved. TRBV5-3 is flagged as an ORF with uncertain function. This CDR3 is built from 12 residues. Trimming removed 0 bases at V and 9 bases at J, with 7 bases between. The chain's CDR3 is CARSLAASEQFF. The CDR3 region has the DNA TGTGCCAGAAGCTTGGCGGCTAGTGAGCAGTTCTTC.

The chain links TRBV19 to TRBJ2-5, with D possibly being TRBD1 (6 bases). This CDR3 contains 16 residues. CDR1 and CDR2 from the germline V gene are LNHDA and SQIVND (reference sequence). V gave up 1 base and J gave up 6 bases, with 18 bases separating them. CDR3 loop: CASSIGGPSSGKTQYF. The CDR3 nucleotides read TGTGCCAGTAGTATAGGGGGGCCTAGCTCCGGGAAGACCCAGTACTTC.

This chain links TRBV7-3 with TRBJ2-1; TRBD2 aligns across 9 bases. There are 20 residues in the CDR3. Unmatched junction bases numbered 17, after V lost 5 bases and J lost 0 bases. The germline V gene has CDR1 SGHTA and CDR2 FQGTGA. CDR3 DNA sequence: TGTGCCAGCAGCCCCTCAGGAGAAAGCGGGAGGACTAACTCCTACAATGAGCAGTTCTTC. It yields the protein CASSPSGESGRTNSYNEQFF. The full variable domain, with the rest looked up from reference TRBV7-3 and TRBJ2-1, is GAGVSQTPSNKVTEKGKYVELRCDPISGHTALYWYRQSLGQGPEFLIYFQGTGAADDSGLPNDRFFAVRPEGSVSTLKIQRTERGDSAVYLCASSPSGESGRTNSYNEQFFGPGTRLTVL.

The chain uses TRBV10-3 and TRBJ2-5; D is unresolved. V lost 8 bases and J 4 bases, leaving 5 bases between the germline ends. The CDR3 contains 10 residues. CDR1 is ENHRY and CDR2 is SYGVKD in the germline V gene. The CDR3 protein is CAIPPETQYF. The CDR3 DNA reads TGTGCCATCCCCCCAGAGACCCAGTACTTC.

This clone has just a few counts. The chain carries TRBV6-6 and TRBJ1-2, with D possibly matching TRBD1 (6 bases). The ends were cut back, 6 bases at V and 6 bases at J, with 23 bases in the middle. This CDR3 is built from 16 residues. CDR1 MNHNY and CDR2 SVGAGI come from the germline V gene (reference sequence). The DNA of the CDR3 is TGTGCCAGCAGCCTCCTGGGAGCAGGGGATTTTGATGGCTACACCTTC. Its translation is CASSLLGAGDFDGYTF.

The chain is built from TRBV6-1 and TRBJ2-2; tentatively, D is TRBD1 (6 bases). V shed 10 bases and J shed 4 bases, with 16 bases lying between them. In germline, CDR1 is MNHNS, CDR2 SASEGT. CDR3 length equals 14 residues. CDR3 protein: CATQGYRGTGELFF. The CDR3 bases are TGTGCCACACAGGGCTACCGTGGCACCGGGGAGCTGTTTTTT.